This T cell receptor beta chain was sequenced in a study of cytomegalovirus exposure and HLA in healthy donors. Overall study findings and caveats: Later analysis suggested most CMV-associated TCR beta chains were HLA-restricted. Among donors in an Asian-associated ancestry cluster, a later analysis reportedly found fewer N-insertions than the approximately 700-donor mean.

PCR involved 60 Vbeta and 13 Jbeta primers. Libraries were prepared by immunoSEQ multiplex PCR; TCRdb keeps only in-frame clonotypes and omits some of them. The sample has 50,000 to 75,000 clones; just under 75% are singletons. The germline V and J ends were trimmed by 6 bases and 0 bases, with 11 bases remaining between them. The CDR3 spans 15 residues. Germline V gene data show CDR1 as MNHEY and CDR2 as SVGAGI. This clone is a singleton in its sample. Its target is not known. Sample: PBMCs. The chain links TRBV6-5 to TRBJ2-2; D is unclear. This TCR came from a man aged 30-40 years in good health and CMV-seropositive. In DNA, the CDR3 is TGTGCCAGCAGAAGACACCAGCCGAACACCGGGGAGCTGTTTTTT. It translates to CASRRHQPNTGELFF.